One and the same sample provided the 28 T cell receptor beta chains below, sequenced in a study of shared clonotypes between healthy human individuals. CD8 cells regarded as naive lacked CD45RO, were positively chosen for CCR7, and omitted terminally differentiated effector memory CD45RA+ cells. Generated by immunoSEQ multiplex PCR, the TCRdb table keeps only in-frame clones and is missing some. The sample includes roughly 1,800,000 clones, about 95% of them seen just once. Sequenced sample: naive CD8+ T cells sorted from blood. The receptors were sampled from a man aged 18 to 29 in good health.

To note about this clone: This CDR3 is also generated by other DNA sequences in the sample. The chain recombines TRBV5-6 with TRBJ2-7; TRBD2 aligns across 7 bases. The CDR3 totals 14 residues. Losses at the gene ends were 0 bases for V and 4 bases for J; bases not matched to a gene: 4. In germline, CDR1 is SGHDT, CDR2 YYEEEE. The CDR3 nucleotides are TGTGCCAGCAGCTTGGTGGGTAGCGGGTACGAGCAGTACTTC. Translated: CASSLVGSGYEQYF.

This CDR3 reads CASSMRTGTGSTDTQYF. The CDR3 DNA reads TGCGCCAGCAGCATGAGAACCGGGACAGGGAGCACAGATACGCAGTATTTT. The chain uses TRBV5-1 and TRBJ2-3; 9 bases fit TRBD1. CDR1 is SGHRS and CDR2 is YFSETQ in the germline V gene. The CDR3 has 17 amino acids. V was pared by 4 bases and J by 0 bases, with 9 bases of the junction left unmatched.

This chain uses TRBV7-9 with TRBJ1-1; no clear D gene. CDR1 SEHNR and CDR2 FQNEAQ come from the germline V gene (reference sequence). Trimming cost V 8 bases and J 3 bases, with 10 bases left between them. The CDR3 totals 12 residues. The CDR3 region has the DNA TGTGCCAGCGAAGGGTTGGACACTGAAGCTTTCTTT. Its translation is CASEGLDTEAFF.

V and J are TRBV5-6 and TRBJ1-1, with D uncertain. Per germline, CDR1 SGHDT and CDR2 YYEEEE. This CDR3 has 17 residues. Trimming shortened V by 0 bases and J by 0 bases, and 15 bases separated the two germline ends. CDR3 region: CASSLDVGGLMNTEAFF. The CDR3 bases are TGTGCCAGCAGCTTGGATGTCGGCGGACTCATGAACACTGAAGCTTTCTTT.

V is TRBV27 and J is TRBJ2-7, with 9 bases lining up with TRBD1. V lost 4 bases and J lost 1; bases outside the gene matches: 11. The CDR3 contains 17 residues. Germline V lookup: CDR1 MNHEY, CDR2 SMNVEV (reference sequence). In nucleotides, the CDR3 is TGTGCCAGCAGTTCCACGGGACAGGGTCCTATTTCCTACGAGCAGTACTTC. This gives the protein CASSSTGQGPISYEQYF.

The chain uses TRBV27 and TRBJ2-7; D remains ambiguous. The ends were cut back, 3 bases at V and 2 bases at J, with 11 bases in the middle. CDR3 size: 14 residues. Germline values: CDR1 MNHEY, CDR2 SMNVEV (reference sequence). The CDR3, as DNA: TGTGCCAGCAGTTTGGTTGGCAGCACCTACGAGCAGTACTTC. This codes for CASSLVGSTYEQYF.

CDR3 sequence (DNA): TGCGCCAGCAGCTGGGGACAGGGCGGGAGTACTGAAGCTTTCTTT. Translating it yields CASSWGQGGSTEAFF. The chain uses TRBV5-1 and TRBJ1-1; TRBD1 aligns across 9 bases. The CDR3 is made up of 15 amino acids. Germline V gene sequence: CDR1 SGHRS, CDR2 YFSETQ. V lost 3 bases, J lost 5 bases, and 8 bases stayed unmatched.

CDR3 sequence reads: CASSPFAEQFF. The CDR3 DNA sequence: TGTGCCAGCTCACCTTTTGCAGAGCAGTTCTTC. The rearrangement uses TRBV18 and TRBJ2-1; D is unresolved. The V gene's germline CDR1 is KGHSH and CDR2 LQKENI. The germline V and J ends were trimmed by 3 bases and 10 bases, with 7 bases remaining between them. The CDR3 consists of 11 residues.

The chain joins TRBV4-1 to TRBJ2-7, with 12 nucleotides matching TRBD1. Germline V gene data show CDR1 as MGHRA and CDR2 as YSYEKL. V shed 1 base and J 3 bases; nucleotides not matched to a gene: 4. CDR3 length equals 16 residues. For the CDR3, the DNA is TGCGCCAGCAGCCAAGCCGGGACAGGGGGCTTCTACGAGCAGTACTTC. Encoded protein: CASSQAGTGGFYEQYF.

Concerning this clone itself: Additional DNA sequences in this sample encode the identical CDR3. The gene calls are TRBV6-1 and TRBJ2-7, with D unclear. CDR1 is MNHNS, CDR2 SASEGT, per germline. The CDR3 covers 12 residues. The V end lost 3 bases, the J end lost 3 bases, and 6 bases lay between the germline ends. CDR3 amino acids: CASSETGYEQYF. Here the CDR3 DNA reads TGTGCCAGCAGTGAGACTGGCTACGAGCAGTACTTC.

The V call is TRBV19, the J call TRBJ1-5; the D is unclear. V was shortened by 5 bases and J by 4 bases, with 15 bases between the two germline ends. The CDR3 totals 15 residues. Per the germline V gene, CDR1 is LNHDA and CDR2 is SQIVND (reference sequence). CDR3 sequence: CASSPGFQLNQPQHF. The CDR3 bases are TGTGCCAGTAGTCCCGGTTTTCAGCTAAATCAGCCCCAGCATTTT.

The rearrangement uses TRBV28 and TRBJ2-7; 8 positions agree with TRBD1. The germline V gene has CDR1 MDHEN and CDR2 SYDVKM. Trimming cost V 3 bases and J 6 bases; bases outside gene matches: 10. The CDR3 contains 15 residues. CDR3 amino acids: CASSFLLTGASEQYF. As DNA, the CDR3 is TGTGCCAGCAGTTTCCTACTGACAGGGGCGAGCGAGCAGTACTTC.

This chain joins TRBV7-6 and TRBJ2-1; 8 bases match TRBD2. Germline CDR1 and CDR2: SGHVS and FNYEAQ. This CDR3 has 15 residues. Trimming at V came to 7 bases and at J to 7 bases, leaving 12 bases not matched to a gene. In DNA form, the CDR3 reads TGTGCCAGCACCCTTTCGACTAGCGCTTCTAATGAGCAGTTCTTC. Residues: CASTLSTSASNEQFF.

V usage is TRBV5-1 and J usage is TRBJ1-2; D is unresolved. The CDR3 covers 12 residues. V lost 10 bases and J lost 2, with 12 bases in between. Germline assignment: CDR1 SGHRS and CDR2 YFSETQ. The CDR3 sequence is CAGRALNYGYTF. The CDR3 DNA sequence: TGCGCCGGGAGGGCCCTAAACTATGGCTACACCTTC.

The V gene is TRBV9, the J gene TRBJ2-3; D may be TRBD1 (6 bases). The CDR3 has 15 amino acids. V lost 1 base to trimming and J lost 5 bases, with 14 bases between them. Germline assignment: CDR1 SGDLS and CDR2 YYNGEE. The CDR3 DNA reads TGTGCCAGCAGCGTATGGACCTCAGGGGAAGATACGCAGTATTTT. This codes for CASSVWTSGEDTQYF.

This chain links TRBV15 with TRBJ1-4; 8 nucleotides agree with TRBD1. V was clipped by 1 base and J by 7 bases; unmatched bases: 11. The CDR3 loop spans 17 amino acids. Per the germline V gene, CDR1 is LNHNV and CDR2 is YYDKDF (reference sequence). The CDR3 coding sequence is TGTGCCACCAGCAGAGCCGTAGGACAGGGAAGAGGTGAAAAACTGTTTTTT. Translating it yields CATSRAVGQGRGEKLFF.

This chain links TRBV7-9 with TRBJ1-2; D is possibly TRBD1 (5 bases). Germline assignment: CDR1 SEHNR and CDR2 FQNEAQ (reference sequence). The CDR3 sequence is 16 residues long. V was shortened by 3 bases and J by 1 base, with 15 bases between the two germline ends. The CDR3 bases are TGTGCCAGCAGCTTGACCCAGGGATTTATTAACTATGGCTACACCTTC. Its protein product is CASSLTQGFINYGYTF.

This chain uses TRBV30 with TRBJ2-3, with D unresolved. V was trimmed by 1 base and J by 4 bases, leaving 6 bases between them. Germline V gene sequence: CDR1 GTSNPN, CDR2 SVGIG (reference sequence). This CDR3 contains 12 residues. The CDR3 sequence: CAWSARPDTQYF. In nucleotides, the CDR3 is TGTGCCTGGAGTGCCCGCCCAGATACGCAGTATTTT.

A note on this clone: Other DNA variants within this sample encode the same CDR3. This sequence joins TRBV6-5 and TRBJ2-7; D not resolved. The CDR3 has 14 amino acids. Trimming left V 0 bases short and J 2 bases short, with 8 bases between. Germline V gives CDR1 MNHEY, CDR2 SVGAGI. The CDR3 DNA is TGTGCCAGCAGTTACTCCAACAGTCCCTACGAGCAGTACTTC. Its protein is CASSYSNSPYEQYF.

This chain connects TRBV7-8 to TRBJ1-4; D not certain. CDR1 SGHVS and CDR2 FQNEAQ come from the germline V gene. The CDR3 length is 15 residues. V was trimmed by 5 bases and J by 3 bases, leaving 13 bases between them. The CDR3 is CASSPVNKPNEKLFF. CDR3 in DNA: TGTGCCAGCAGCCCCGTGAACAAACCTAATGAAAAACTGTTTTTT.

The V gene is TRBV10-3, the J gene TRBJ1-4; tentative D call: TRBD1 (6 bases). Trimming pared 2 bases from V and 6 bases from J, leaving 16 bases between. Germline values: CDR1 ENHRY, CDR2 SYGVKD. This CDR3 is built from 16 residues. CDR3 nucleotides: TGTGCCATCAGTGAGCTCTTCCGGGGGGCGGATGAAAAACTGTTTTTT. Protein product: CAISELFRGADEKLFF.

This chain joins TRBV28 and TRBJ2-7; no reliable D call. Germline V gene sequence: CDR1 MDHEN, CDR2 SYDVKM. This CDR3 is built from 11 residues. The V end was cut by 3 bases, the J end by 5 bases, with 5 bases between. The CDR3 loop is CASSFSDEQYF. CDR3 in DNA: TGTGCCAGCAGTTTTTCGGACGAGCAGTACTTC.

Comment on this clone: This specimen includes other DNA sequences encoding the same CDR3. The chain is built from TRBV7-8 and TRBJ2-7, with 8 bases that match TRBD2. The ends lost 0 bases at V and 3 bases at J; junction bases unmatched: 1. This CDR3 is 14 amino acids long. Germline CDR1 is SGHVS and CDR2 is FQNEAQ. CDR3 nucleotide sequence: TGTGCCAGCAGCTTAGCGAGCGGGGGCTACGAGCAGTACTTC. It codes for CASSLASGGYEQYF.

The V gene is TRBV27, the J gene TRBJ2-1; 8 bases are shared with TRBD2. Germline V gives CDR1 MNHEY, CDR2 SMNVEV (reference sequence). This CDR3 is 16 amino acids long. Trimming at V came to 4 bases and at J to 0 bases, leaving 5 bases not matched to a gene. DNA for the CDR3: TGTGCCAGCAGTTCCCAACTAGCGGCCTCCTACAATGAGCAGTTCTTC. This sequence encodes CASSSQLAASYNEQFF.

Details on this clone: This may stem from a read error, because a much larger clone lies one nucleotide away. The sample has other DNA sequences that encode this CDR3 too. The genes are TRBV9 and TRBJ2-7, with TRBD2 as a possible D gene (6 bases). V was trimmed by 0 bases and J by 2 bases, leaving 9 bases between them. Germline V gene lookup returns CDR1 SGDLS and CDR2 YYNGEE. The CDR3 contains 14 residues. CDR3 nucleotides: TGTGCCAGCAGCGTAGGCGGCGGGACCTACGAGCAGTACTTC. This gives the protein CASSVGGGTYEQYF.

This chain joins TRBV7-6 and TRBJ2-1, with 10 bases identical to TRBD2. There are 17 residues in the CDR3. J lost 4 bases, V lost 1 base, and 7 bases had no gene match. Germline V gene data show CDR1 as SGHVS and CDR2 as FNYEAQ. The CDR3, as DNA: TGTGCCAGCAGCTTAGTATTAGCGGGAGGAATTTACAATGAGCAGTTCTTC. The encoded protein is CASSLVLAGGIYNEQFF.

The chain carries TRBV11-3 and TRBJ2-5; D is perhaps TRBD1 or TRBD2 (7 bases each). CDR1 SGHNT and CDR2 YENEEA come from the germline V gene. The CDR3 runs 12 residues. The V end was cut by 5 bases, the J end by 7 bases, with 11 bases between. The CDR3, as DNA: TGTGCCAGCAGCCCAGGGGGGGTGACCCAGTACTTC. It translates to CASSPGGVTQYF.

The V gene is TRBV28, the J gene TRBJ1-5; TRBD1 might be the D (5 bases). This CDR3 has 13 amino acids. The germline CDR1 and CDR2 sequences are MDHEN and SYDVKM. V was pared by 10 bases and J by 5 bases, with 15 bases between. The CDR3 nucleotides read TGTGCCACCACCGGTGAGGGACATCAGCCCCAGCATTTT. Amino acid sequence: CATTGEGHQPQHF.